These 6 T cell receptor beta chains came from one sample sequenced in a study of blood T cells in healthy people across ages. Alongside a J-beta primer mix, a sample-barcoded 5' primer served in a second PCR lasting roughly 6 to 12 cycles. One entry per CDR3 protein results from TCRdb running MiXCR on the 5' RACE reads. The sample lists 1,300,000 or so distinct CDR3 sequences, 59% occurring once. Sample: blood. These receptors were collected from a man aged 18 to 35 in good health.

V gene TRBV28 combines with J gene TRBJ2-3; a possible D gene is TRBD1 (6 bases). The length of the CDR3 is 16 residues. The germline CDR1 and CDR2 sequences are MDHEN and SYDVKM. Trimming cost V 3 bases and J 2 bases, with 15 bases left between them. CDR3 protein: CASSFSGTKNTDTQYF. CDR3 DNA: TGTGCCAGCAGTTTCTCCGGGACAAAGAACACAGATACGCAGTATTTT.

V is TRBV20-1 and J is TRBJ2-7, with TRBD2 matching over 8 bases. This CDR3 spans 15 amino acids. Germline loops: CDR1 DFQATT, CDR2 SNEGSKA (reference sequence). With 0 bases clipped from V and 6 bases from J, the junction kept 10 bases outside the gene matches. Written as DNA, the CDR3 is TGCAGTGCTAGAGATGGGGATAGCGGGGTAGTCGAGCAGTACTTC. Translated, it gives CSARDGDSGVVEQYF.

J is TRBJ1-1 and V is TRBV6-5; D unresolved. Trimming pared 0 bases from V and 1 base from J, leaving 9 bases between. There are 15 residues in the CDR3. CDR1 is MNHEY and CDR2 is SVGAGI in the germline V gene. The CDR3 DNA is TGTGCCAGCAGTTACTCAGTAGCCGGGAACACTGAAGCTTTCTTT. It yields the protein CASSYSVAGNTEAFF.

A word on this clonotype: An end of the junction differs from the germline gene, which may be a read error. This chain joins TRBV3-1 and TRBJ2-6, with 10 nucleotides matching TRBD1. This CDR3 is 14 amino acids long. The germline gives CDR1 LGHDT, CDR2 YNNKEL (reference sequence). This CDR3 is CASSRGTGDNVLTF. DNA for the CDR3: TGTGCCAGCAGCCGCGGGACAGGGGACAACGTCCTGACTTTC. Using reference TRBV3-1 and TRBJ2-6 for the parts outside the CDR3, the full variable domain is DTAVSQTPKYLVTQMGNDKSIKCEQNLGHDTMYWYKQDSKKFLKIMFSYNNKELIINETVPNRFSPKSPDKAHLNLHINSLELGDSAVYFCASSRGTGDNVLTFGAGSRLTVL.

This rearrangement joins TRBV5-1 to TRBJ2-7; D may be TRBD1 (7 bases). Trimming took 1 base from V and 0 from J, leaving 11 bases between them. From germline, CDR1 is SGHRS and CDR2 YFSETQ. The CDR3 length is 15 residues. The CDR3 DNA reads as TGCGCCAGCAGCTTGATCCAGGGGGGCTCCTACGAGCAGTACTTC. Its protein is CASSLIQGGSYEQYF.

The CDR3 DNA follows: TGCGCCAGCAGCTTGGGAAGACAGTTGGAGACCCAGTACTTC. This encodes CASSLGRQLETQYF. The V call is TRBV5-1, the J call TRBJ2-7; perhaps TRBD1 as D (5 bases). The J call is doubtful: the DNA matches TRBJ2-5 better. Per germline, CDR1 SGHRS and CDR2 YFSETQ. The CDR3 has 14 amino acids.